The T cell receptor beta chain described here comes from a study of T cells in localized non-small cell lung cancer. Study-wide points: Only one tumor region was sequenced, so heterogeneity remains possible. For the top 100 tumor clones, a median about 56 also appeared in adjacent lung. Highest T cell clonality was seen in uninvolved adjacent lung, surpassing that measured in tumor. Among blood samples, higher T cell density accompanied longer overall survival.

The assay was immunoSEQ multiplex PCR, and TCRdb's table has in-frame clones only and misses some. The data hold fewer than 75,000 clones, with roughly 83% observed a single time. About this clone: Its antigen is undetermined.

The sequence came from a female donor over 55 with stage I lung adenocarcinoma. The sample here was peripheral blood, taken before any cancer treatment.

CDR3 sequence: CASSAQGGVNTEAFF. The CDR3 nucleotides are TGTGCCAGCAGTGCCCAGGGGGGGGTGAACACTGAAGCTTTCTTT. This chain connects TRBV6-4 to TRBJ1-1, with 7 bases identical to TRBD1. The CDR3 length is 15 residues. V lost 4 bases to trimming and J lost 0 bases; unmatched junction nucleotides: 5. Germline CDR1 reads MRHNA; CDR2 reads SNTAGT.